Listed below are T cell receptor beta chains from one sample, sequenced in a study of blood T cell repertoires in COVID-19. Libraries were prepared by immunoSEQ multiplex PCR; TCRdb keeps only in-frame clonotypes and omits some of them. The table has approximately 29,000 clones, 60% to 80% seen once. The source material was peripheral blood. All receptors derive from a boy younger than 10 with active or convalescent COVID-19. Both conserved end residues are part of each CDR3. The D gene is left open where the match is weak. Where a row states a size, it is once, few, many or the class of an expanded clone; other rows omit it.

D	V	size	J	CDR3	DNA
NA	TRBV7-9	NA	TRBJ1-2	CAIPGAHGYTF	TGTGCCATTCCAGGGGCCCATGGCTACACCTTC
TRBD2	TRBV3-1/TRBV3-2	NA	TRBJ2-1	CASSQSGSRTNEQFF	TGTGCCAGCAGCCAGAGCGGGAGTAGGACAAATGAGCAGTTCTTC
NA	TRBV3-1/TRBV3-2	NA	TRBJ1-3	CASSPVDGGRRNTIYF	TGTGCCAGCAGCCCCGTGGACGGCGGGAGAAGAAACACCATATATTTT
TRBD1	TRBV4-3	NA	TRBJ1-1	CASSRGHPTEAFF	TGCGCCAGCAGCAGGGGGCACCCGACTGAAGCTTTCTTT
TRBD1	TRBV6-5	NA	TRBJ1-5	CASSSEGQEGQPQHF	TGTGCCAGCAGTTCGGAAGGACAGGAAGGTCAGCCCCAGCATTTT
NA	TRBV6-5	NA	TRBJ1-2	CASSRTGFSGYTF	TGTGCCAGCAGCCGCACAGGGTTCTCCGGCTACACCTTC
NA	TRBV30	once	TRBJ1-3	CAWNLGGSSGNTIYF	TGTGCCTGGAACCTAGGGGGAAGCTCTGGAAACACCATATATTTT
NA	TRBV5-1	NA	TRBJ2-1	CASSVTRDFFDNEQFF	TGCGCCAGCAGCGTAACCCGGGACTTTTTCGACAATGAGCAGTTCTTC
NA	TRBV10-2	NA	TRBJ1-1	CASTAGGGTEAFF	TGCGCCAGCACGGCGGGGGGTGGCACTGAAGCTTTCTTT
TRBD1	TRBV13	NA	TRBJ1-5	CASSQGTGNSNQPQHF	TGTGCCAGCAGCCAAGGGACAGGAAATAGCAATCAGCCCCAGCATTTT
NA	TRBV15	NA	TRBJ1-4	CATSRDRGINEKLFF	TGTGCCACCAGCAGAGATAGAGGGATTAATGAAAAACTGTTTTTT
NA	TRBV7-8	NA	TRBJ1-1	CASSLDRNTEAFF	TGTGCCAGCAGCTTAGACAGGAACACTGAAGCTTTCTTT
NA	TRBV19	NA	TRBJ1-1	CAPRMGQGGTEAFF	TGTGCCCCCCGAATGGGGCAGGGAGGGACTGAAGCTTTCTTT
TRBD1	TRBV3-1/TRBV3-2	NA	TRBJ2-7	CASQGDRYEQYF	TGTGCCAGCCAGGGGGATAGGTACGAGCAGTACTTC
NA	TRBV3-1/TRBV3-2	NA	TRBJ2-1	CASSTQGYWFF	TGTGCCAGCAGCACACAGGGATATTGGTTCTTC
NA	TRBV19	NA	TRBJ1-1	CASSPTGTKNTEAFF	TGTGCCAGTAGTCCGACCGGGACAAAGAACACTGAAGCTTTCTTT
TRBD1	TRBV5-6	NA	TRBJ2-7	CASSLAAGQGYEQYF	TGTGCCAGCAGCTTGGCGGCGGGACAGGGCTACGAGCAGTACTTC
NA	TRBV7-2	NA	TRBJ2-1	CASSLGSLASYNEQFF	TGTGCCAGCAGCTTAGGGTCGCTAGCGAGTTACAATGAGCAGTTCTTC
TRBD1	TRBV7-2	NA	TRBJ1-1	CASSPQGYTEAFF	TGTGCCAGCAGCCCACAGGGGTACACTGAAGCTTTCTTT
NA	TRBV13	few	TRBJ2-1	CASSTRRNEQFF	TGTGCCAGCAGCACCAGGAGGAATGAGCAGTTCTTC
TRBD2	TRBV5-1	NA	TRBJ2-5	CASSSPVNWAGVGETQYF	TGCGCCAGCAGCTCCCCCGTTAATTGGGCGGGAGTGGGGGAGACCCAGTACTTC
NA	TRBV27	NA	TRBJ1-6	CASSLQGFRSPLHF	TGTGCCAGCAGCCTACAGGGTTTTCGTTCACCCCTCCACTTT
TRBD2	TRBV24-1	NA	TRBJ2-2	CATRGGVNTGELFF	TGTGCCACTCGGGGGGGAGTGAACACCGGGGAGCTGTTTTTT
TRBD1	TRBV16	NA	TRBJ2-7	CASSQQGAGYEQYF	TGTGCCAGCAGCCAACAGGGGGCGGGGTACGAGCAGTACTTC
NA	TRBV18	NA	TRBJ1-6	CASSPARESPLHF	TGTGCCAGCTCACCAGCTCGGGAATCACCCCTCCACTTT
NA	TRBV9	NA	TRBJ1-6	CASSADPMVRGNSPLHF	TGTGCCAGCAGCGCCGACCCCATGGTGCGAGGAAATTCACCCCTCCACTTT
NA	TRBV11-3	NA	TRBJ1-1	CASSHEYNTEAFF	TGTGCCAGCAGCCACGAGTACAACACTGAAGCTTTCTTT
NA	TRBV6-4	NA	TRBJ1-4	CASSKLATNEKLFF	TGTGCCAGCAGTAAACTTGCAACTAATGAAAAACTGTTTTTT